Below, 10 T cell receptor beta chains from the same sample are listed, as sequenced in a study of technical replicates of blood from several donors. Clones were read by immunoSEQ multiplex PCR, and TCRdb kept only the in-frame ones, dropping some. The profile shows tens of thousands of clones, 94% of them singletons. The specimen sequenced was T cells isolated from PBMCs. The receptors originated from a human donor in good health.

The J gene is TRBJ2-3, the V gene TRBV4-2; 8 bases agree with TRBD2. The CDR3 has 17 amino acids. After removal of 1 base from V and 3 bases from J, the junction contained 9 bases not matched to a gene. CDR1 is LGHNA, CDR2 YNFKEQ, per germline. The CDR3 here is CASSQGVSGISTDTQYF. CDR3 in DNA: TGTGCCAGCAGCCAAGGGGTTAGCGGGATATCAACAGATACGCAGTATTTT.

J is TRBJ1-2 and V is TRBV29-1; the D is unclear. V was trimmed by 7 bases and J by 8 bases, leaving 17 bases between them. Germline V lookup: CDR1 SQVTM, CDR2 ANQGSEA. CDR3 length: 12 residues. CDR3 sequence: CSAPGIFGGYTF. The CDR3 DNA reads TGCAGCGCCCCGGGAATTTTTGGGGGCTACACCTTC.

The chain couples TRBV27 to TRBJ2-7, with 9 bases that match TRBD1. J was trimmed by 0 bases and V by 4 bases; bases with no gene match: 1. This CDR3 has 14 amino acids. Germline V gene data show CDR1 as MNHEY and CDR2 as SMNVEV (reference sequence). CDR3 nucleotide sequence: TGTGCCAGCAGTTGGGACAGGGCCTCCTACGAGCAGTACTTC. It codes for CASSWDRASYEQYF.

The chain employs TRBV28 and TRBJ2-2; 10 bases map to TRBD2. The germline V gene has CDR1 MDHEN and CDR2 SYDVKM. The CDR3 loop spans 16 amino acids. V gave up 2 bases and J gave up 3 bases; unmatched junction bases: 3. The CDR3 coding sequence is TGTGCCAGCAGTTTAGGTAGCGGGAGGTACACCGGGGAGCTGTTTTTT. The encoded protein is CASSLGSGRYTGELFF.

The chain joins TRBV10-3 to TRBJ2-1; the match to TRBD2 covers 10 bases. The CDR3 spans 13 residues. Germline assignment: CDR1 ENHRY and CDR2 SYGVKD. J was trimmed by 8 bases and V by 2 bases; bases with no gene match: 0. The CDR3 reads CAISELAGDEQFF. For the CDR3, the DNA is TGTGCCATCAGTGAGCTAGCGGGGGATGAGCAGTTCTTC.

The chain joins TRBV7-3 to TRBJ2-7; TRBD2 matches 10 bases. The CDR3 extends over 14 amino acids. With 6 bases clipped from V and 7 bases from J, the junction kept 9 bases outside the gene matches. Germline assignment: CDR1 SGHTA and CDR2 FQGTGA. The CDR3 here is CASSASGRGREQYF. CDR3 bases: TGTGCCAGCAGTGCTAGCGGGAGAGGAAGAGAGCAGTACTTC.

The V call is TRBV5-4, the J call TRBJ2-3; D gene unclear. Germline-derived CDR1 and CDR2 are SGHNT and YYREEE (reference sequence). V dropped 3 bases and J dropped 5 bases, with 7 bases sitting between them. The CDR3 consists of 12 residues. DNA for the CDR3: TGTGCCAGCAGCTATATTCTAGATACGCAGTATTTT. Amino acids: CASSYILDTQYF.

The genes are TRBV29-1 and TRBJ2-3; 9 bases fit TRBD1. Germline V gene lookup returns CDR1 SQVTM and CDR2 ANQGSEA. The ends lost 4 bases at V and 3 bases at J; junction bases unmatched: 5. The CDR3 runs 14 residues. The CDR3 nucleotides read TGCAGCGTTGCGGACAGGGGTAGGACAGATACGCAGTATTTT. It translates to CSVADRGRTDTQYF.

This chain uses TRBV6-5 with TRBJ2-7, with D possibly TRBD2 on 5 matching bases. CDR3 length: 16 residues. Trimming pared 0 bases from V and 0 bases from J, leaving 12 bases between. Germline-derived CDR1 and CDR2 are MNHEY and SVGAGI. The CDR3 sequence is CASSYSYGESSYEQYF. CDR3 bases: TGTGCCAGCAGTTACTCCTACGGGGAGAGCTCCTACGAGCAGTACTTC.

The chain is built from TRBV6-5 and TRBJ1-3, with D unclear. The length of the CDR3 is 13 residues. V shed 9 bases and J shed 3 bases, with 12 bases lying between them. From germline, CDR1 is MNHEY and CDR2 SVGAGI. The CDR3 loop reads CASRGGDGNTIYF. The CDR3 coding sequence is TGTGCCAGTCGGGGAGGCGATGGAAACACCATATATTTT.